The entry below gives a single TCR beta chain sequence along with its context. Its antigen is unknown. This entry belongs to a study of CD8 T cells in ankylosing spondylitis. Study findings and constraints: Significantly higher representation of disease-linked clones was reported for matched ankylosing spondylitis synovial fluid. A TCR beta motif of under 10 highly homologous variants seemed to mark ankylosing spondylitis blood.

Quantitative 5'-RACE with molecular barcodes produced the TCR beta libraries. MiXCR, applied by TCRdb to the 5' RACE reads, yields one record per CDR3 protein. The repertoire holds about 250,000 distinct CDR3 sequences, roughly a tenth seen once, with approximately 2.5% in the top ten. The clonotype comes from a male donor with ankylosing spondylitis or in good health (not recorded which). Material for sequencing was blood, either unsorted or a sorted T cell fraction (not recorded which).

CDR3 sequence: CASSKQVNPGNEQFF. CDR3 nucleotide sequence: TGTGCCAGCTCCAAGCAGGTCAACCCGGGCAATGAGCAGTTCTTC. The rearrangement links TRBV3-1 to TRBJ2-1, with D hard to call. The CDR3 has 15 residues. Per the germline V gene, CDR1 is LGHDT and CDR2 is YNNKEL (reference sequence). Deletions cut 8 bases from V and 6 bases from J, with 20 bases between.